The rows below give T cell receptor beta chains drawn from one sample of a study of T cells after yellow fever vaccination. TCRdb independently ran MiXCR on the 5' RACE reads; one entry per CDR3 protein. The repertoire includes fewer than 350,000 distinct CDR3 sequences, 3.5% to 4.5% of them detected once, and roughly 19% sits in the top ten. Sample: PBMCs, taken 15 days after the yellow fever booster vaccination. Receptors were obtained from a man between 18 and 29 years old who received the YFV17D yellow fever vaccine. CDR3s include the opening cysteine and the closing phenylalanine or tryptophan. Fields, in order: J gene, D gene, V gene, CDR3 protein. The D gene is left open where the match is weak.

J: TRBJ2-5; D: TRBD2; V: TRBV20-1; CDR3: CSVYTASGGAKETQYF
J: TRBJ2-7; D: NA; V: TRBV10-2; CDR3: CASSERLTYEQYF
J: TRBJ2-3; D: NA; V: TRBV15; CDR3: CATSRDHPDTQYF
J: TRBJ1-6; D: NA; V: TRBV7-3; CDR3: CASSLTGAESPLHF
J: TRBJ2-2; D: NA; V: TRBV20-1; CDR3: CSARTVNTGELFF
J: TRBJ2-6; D: TRBD1; V: TRBV4-2; CDR3: CASSQRDRGTGANVLTF
J: TRBJ2-2; D: NA; V: TRBV7-3; CDR3: CASSLKNTGELFF
J: TRBJ1-1; D: NA; V: TRBV20-1; CDR3: CSARRDTGRNTEAFF
J: TRBJ2-1; D: NA; V: TRBV20-1; CDR3: CSASYTGISYNEQFF
J: TRBJ1-6; D: NA; V: TRBV7-2; CDR3: CASSFGGSASPLHF
J: TRBJ2-5; D: TRBD2; V: TRBV10-3; CDR3: CAIRSSGGDQETQYF
J: TRBJ2-5; D: NA; V: TRBV27; CDR3: CASRLRLPETQYF
J: TRBJ2-5; D: TRBD2; V: TRBV6-1; CDR3: CASRIGTTPQETRYF
J: TRBJ2-7; D: NA; V: TRBV20-1; CDR3: CSAQHSGGRYSYEQYF
J: TRBJ2-1; D: NA; V: TRBV7-2; CDR3: CASSWGPSSYNEQFF
J: TRBJ2-3; D: TRBD2; V: TRBV7-2; CDR3: CASRQRGGGRADTQYF
J: TRBJ2-1; D: NA; V: TRBV10-3; CDR3: CAIREVTYNVQFF
J: TRBJ2-1; D: NA; V: TRBV5-1; CDR3: CASSLVQEEQFF
J: TRBJ1-5; D: NA; V: TRBV28; CDR3: CASSPPRGPQHF
J: TRBJ2-3; D: NA; V: TRBV18; CDR3: CASSPSLQRTDTQYF
J: TRBJ2-1; D: TRBD1; V: TRBV6-5; CDR3: CASRRDRDWVNEQFF
J: TRBJ1-2; D: NA; V: TRBV6-5; CDR3: CASSYSGRGYTF
J: TRBJ1-3; D: TRBD1; V: TRBV10-3; CDR3: CAISARPGQSSGNTIYF
J: TRBJ2-1; D: NA; V: TRBV20-1; CDR3: CSAKSRGLEQFF
J: TRBJ1-2; D: TRBD1; V: TRBV9; CDR3: CASSGQGADYGYTF
J: TRBJ1-1; D: NA; V: TRBV20-1; CDR3: CSASGGTNTEAFF
J: TRBJ1-1; D: NA; V: TRBV6-2/TRBV6-3; CDR3: CASSYSFNSVGIETEAFF
J: TRBJ2-7; D: NA; V: TRBV9; CDR3: CASSVAPGDYEQYF
J: TRBJ2-7; D: NA; V: TRBV20-1; CDR3: CSARFLRSYSYEQYF
J: TRBJ1-5; D: NA; V: TRBV4-1; CDR3: CASSQVPIVSNQPQHF
J: TRBJ2-6; D: NA; V: TRBV20-1; CDR3: CSARDPITDPNVLTF
J: TRBJ1-6; D: NA; V: TRBV6-6; CDR3: CASSYSLINSPLHF
J: TRBJ1-2; D: TRBD1; V: TRBV20-1; CDR3: CSARDFRTGDYGYTF
J: TRBJ2-3; D: NA; V: TRBV7-2; CDR3: CASSLVKAGDLTDTQYF
J: TRBJ1-1; D: NA; V: TRBV12-3/TRBV12-4; CDR3: CASSLGGNAFF
J: TRBJ1-3; D: NA; V: TRBV6-1; CDR3: CASSEQAGAYGNTIYF
J: TRBJ1-2; D: NA; V: TRBV7-2; CDR3: CASSKGTYGYTF
J: TRBJ2-7; D: NA; V: TRBV5-1; CDR3: CASSLRGRGSYEQYF
J: TRBJ1-5; D: TRBD1; V: TRBV7-8; CDR3: CASSRDRSSYSNQPQHF